Presented here are 17 T cell receptor beta chains from one specimen sequenced in a study of T cells in Graves' hyperthyroidism and ophthalmopathy. Researchers took RNA transcripts and amplified the TCR beta CDR3 regions from them. Primed by the HTBI set, a first-round RT-PCR was run on the TCR CDR3. TCRdb processed the multiplex PCR reads anew with MiXCR; each CDR3 protein has one entry. Of a few hundred thousand distinct CDR3 sequences in the sample, under 25% were seen once. Specimen: blood. The receptors here all came from a woman in her 70s with Graves' ophthalmopathy.

In this sample, this clonotype turned up a few times. The genes are TRBV5-1 and TRBJ2-7; 7 nucleotides agree with TRBD2. The CDR3 length is 15 residues. J gave up 5 bases and V 3 bases, and 11 bases lay outside the gene matches. The germline gives CDR1 SGHRS, CDR2 YFSETQ. The CDR3 DNA reads as TGCGCCAGCAGCTGGGGTGGGGGGGGTAGCGACGAGCAGTACTTC. It specifies CASSWGGGGSDEQYF. The entire variable domain, with the rest obtained from reference TRBV5-1 and TRBJ2-7, is as follows: KAGVTQTPRYLIKTRGQQVTLSCSPISGHRSVSWYQQTPGQGLQFLFEYFSETQRNKGNFPGRFSGRQFSNSRSEMNVSTLELGDSALYLCASSWGGGGSDEQYFGPGTRLTVT.

This clonotype was observed many times. CDR3 DNA sequence: TGTGCCAGCAGCCGCTTTGCTAGCAATCAGCCCCAGCATTTT. Protein product: CASSRFASNQPQHF. This rearrangement joins TRBV12-3 or TRBV12-4 to TRBJ1-5; D not resolved. Trimming left V 6 bases short and J 0 bases short, with 9 bases between. The CDR3 extends over 14 amino acids.

As regards this clonotype: At one end the junction does not follow the germline gene, possibly because of a read error. This chain links TRBV6-2 or TRBV6-3 with TRBJ2-1, with TRBD1 matching 9 bases. CDR3 size: 15 residues. Looked up from germline, CDR1 is MNHEY and CDR2 is SVGEGT. For the CDR3, the DNA is TGTGCCGGCAGTTCCCGGGACAGGGCTTACAATGAGCAGTTCTTC. This sequence encodes CAGSSRDRAYNEQFF.

This clonotype was recorded a few times. The chain couples TRBV12-5 to TRBJ2-7; D ambiguous. CDR3 length equals 13 residues. Germline CDR1 reads LGHNT; CDR2 reads FRNRAP. Trimming took 5 bases from V and 1 from J, leaving 9 bases between them. The CDR3 loop is CASGLEGSYEQYF. For the CDR3, the DNA is TGTGCTAGTGGTCTGGAAGGGTCCTACGAGCAGTACTTC.

This clonotype has at least ten counts. The V call is TRBV29-1, the J call TRBJ2-3; TRBD1 is a possible D gene (5 bases). CDR3 size: 12 residues. V was trimmed by 7 bases and J by 1 base, leaving 9 bases between them. Germline loops: CDR1 SQVTM, CDR2 ANQGSEA. CDR3 amino acids: CSAPRGTDTQYF. The CDR3 DNA reads TGCAGCGCCCCCAGGGGCACAGATACGCAGTATTTT.

Many counts were recorded for this clonotype. The CDR3 here is CASSDIGLASDNEQFF. In DNA form, the CDR3 reads TGTGCCAGCAGCGACATTGGACTAGCGTCTGACAATGAGCAGTTCTTC. The V call is TRBV7-3, the J call TRBJ2-1; 9 positions match TRBD2. CDR3 length equals 16 residues. Per the germline V gene, CDR1 is SGHTA and CDR2 is FQGTGA. The J segment lost 5 bases and the V segment lost 5 bases, leaving 10 bases of the junction unmatched. Full variable domain (remainder filled in from reference TRBV7-3 and TRBJ2-1): GAGVSQTPSNKVTEKGKYVELRCDPISGHTALYWYRQSLGQGPEFLIYFQGTGAADDSGLPNDRFFAVRPEGSVSTLKIQRTERGDSAVYLCASSDIGLASDNEQFFGPGTRLTVL.

On this clonotype: Just one base apart from a much larger clone, this may be a read error. The chain is built from TRBV20-1 and TRBJ2-1; D is tentatively TRBD1 or TRBD2 (5 bases each). In germline, CDR1 is DFQATT, CDR2 SNEGSKA (reference sequence). The CDR3 covers 16 residues. V lost 3 bases and J 10 bases, leaving 25 bases between the germline ends. The CDR3 here is CSASKTLEGSPYEQFF. CDR3 coding DNA: TGCAGTGCTAGCAAGACTTTAGAGGGGTCACCCTACGAGCAGTTCTTC.

Only one count was recorded for this clonotype. A much larger clone lies a single base off, so this may be a read error. This chain connects TRBV7-3 to TRBJ2-7, with D maybe TRBD2 (6 bases). There are 16 residues in the CDR3. The V gene's germline CDR1 is SGHTA and CDR2 FQGTGA. V shed 5 bases and J shed 2 bases, with 19 bases lying between them. The CDR3 spells CASSVGLSGVPYEQYF. The DNA of the CDR3 is TGTGCCAGCAGCGTAGGACTATCGGGCGTACCCTACGAGCAGTACTTC.

This clonotype was recorded a few times. V is TRBV5-1 and J is TRBJ1-1; 7 nucleotides line up with TRBD1. Germline-derived CDR1 and CDR2 are SGHRS and YFSETQ. V gave up 0 bases and J gave up 3 bases; unmatched junction bases: 5. This CDR3 is built from 15 residues. CDR3 loop: CASSLAPDRDTEAFF. Written as DNA, the CDR3 is TGCGCCAGCAGCTTGGCCCCCGACAGGGACACTGAAGCTTTCTTT.

This clonotype was recorded a few times. The genes are TRBV20-1 and TRBJ2-7; perhaps TRBD2 as D (6 bases). Trimming pared 3 bases from V and 1 base from J, leaving 10 bases between. CDR1 and CDR2 from the germline V gene are DFQATT and SNEGSKA (reference sequence). The CDR3 runs to 13 residues. This CDR3 reads CSARGGVSYEQYF. The CDR3 DNA sequence: TGCAGTGCTAGGGGGGGTGTATCCTACGAGCAGTACTTC.

The rearrangement joins TRBV18 to TRBJ2-5; unclear D gene. V lost 3 bases to trimming and J lost 1 base, with 6 bases between them. The CDR3 runs 13 residues. The germline CDR1 and CDR2 sequences are KGHSH and LQKENI. The CDR3 DNA sequence: TGTGCCAGCTCACCTAGTACCCAAGAGACCCAGTACTTC. It encodes CASSPSTQETQYF.

The chain joins TRBV12-5 to TRBJ2-7; TRBD2 is a possible D gene (6 bases). From germline, CDR1 is LGHNT and CDR2 FRNRAP. The CDR3 runs 14 residues. The germline V and J ends were trimmed by 5 bases and 3 bases, with 14 bases remaining between them. This chain's CDR3 is CASGPGDFVYEQYF. DNA for the CDR3: TGTGCTAGTGGTCCGGGGGATTTCGTCTACGAGCAGTACTTC.

This clonotype turned up a few times. V and J are TRBV6-2 or TRBV6-3 and TRBJ1-1, with D unresolved. CDR1 MNHEY and CDR2 SVGEGT come from the germline V gene. V was cut by 0 bases and J by 9 bases, with 17 bases left in between. CDR3 length equals 15 residues. The CDR3 DNA reads as TGTGCCAGCAGTTACTCATGGCTGGGAACGATAAAAGCTTTCTTT. Amino acids: CASSYSWLGTIKAFF.

This clonotype was counted a few times. The chain couples TRBV19 to TRBJ2-7, with D possibly called TRBD1 or TRBD2 (5 bases each). The V and J ends lost 2 bases and 7 bases respectively, with 18 bases between them. Germline assignment: CDR1 LNHDA and CDR2 SQIVND (reference sequence). The CDR3 totals 15 residues. The CDR3 nucleotides are TGTGCCAGTAGTATATCTCCGGGACGCCGCTCGGAGCAGTACTTC. Residues: CASSISPGRRSEQYF. The variable domain in full, completed from reference TRBV19 and TRBJ2-7, reads DGGITQSPKYLFRKEGQNVTLSCEQNLNHDAMYWYRQDPGQGLRLIYYSQIVNDFQKGDIAEGYSVSREKKESFPLTVTSAQKNPTAFYLCASSISPGRRSEQYFGPGTRLTVT.

The chain recombines TRBV4-1 with TRBJ2-2; D not certain. Per the germline V gene, CDR1 is MGHRA and CDR2 is YSYEKL. The CDR3 consists of 17 residues. Trimming cost V 0 bases and J 5 bases, with 16 bases left between them. The chain's CDR3 is CASSQDSLLAITGELFF. CDR3 DNA: TGCGCCAGCAGCCAAGATTCCCTTCTCGCTATTACCGGGGAGCTGTTTTTT.

On this clonotype itself: One end of the junction does not line up with germline, which may come from a read error. The chain uses TRBV19 and TRBJ1-1; D might be TRBD1 (6 bases). This CDR3 comprises 15 residues. Germline V gene lookup returns CDR1 LNHDA and CDR2 SQIVND (reference sequence). The CDR3 sequence is CASSRYQGPNTEAFF. The CDR3 bases are TGTGCCAGTAGCCGCTATCAGGGGCCGAACACTGAGGCTTTCTTT.

The rearrangement joins TRBV6-2 or TRBV6-3 to TRBJ2-1; the D is unclear. Deletions cut 4 bases from V and 5 bases from J, with 12 bases between. CDR1 and CDR2 (germline): MNHEY, SVGEGT. The CDR3 sequence is 14 residues long. The CDR3 nucleotides read TGTGCCAGCAGTTTTTCAAGAGGTCACAATGAGCAGTTCTTC. It specifies CASSFSRGHNEQFF.